This T cell receptor beta chain is from a study of early T cells in non-severe SARS-CoV-2 infection. Study-level findings and limits: Matching results from VDJdb favored anti-spike CD8 responses, leaving private and CD4 specificities undetected.

Germline lookup yields CDR1 SEHNR and CDR2 FQNEAQ (reference sequence). The CDR3 loop spans 15 amino acids. V shed 3 bases and J shed 8 bases, with 16 bases lying between them. Many counts were recorded for this clonotype. The antigen is not known. Individual cDNA molecules received unique molecular identifiers during library preparation. TCRdb itself ran the 5' RACE reads through MiXCR, one entry per CDR3 protein. The sample shows 25,000 to 35,000 distinct CDR3 sequences, approximately 6.6% of them seen only once. The V gene is TRBV7-9, the J gene TRBJ1-4; D may be TRBD1 (5 bases). Sample: whole blood, taken at baseline. This TCR was sampled from an adult who was a healthcare worker with PCR-confirmed SARS-CoV-2 infection or an uninfected control (not recorded which). CDR3 region: CASSFPAGMDEKLFF. The DNA for the CDR3 is TGTGCCAGCAGCTTTCCGGCAGGGATGGACGAAAAACTGTTTTTT.